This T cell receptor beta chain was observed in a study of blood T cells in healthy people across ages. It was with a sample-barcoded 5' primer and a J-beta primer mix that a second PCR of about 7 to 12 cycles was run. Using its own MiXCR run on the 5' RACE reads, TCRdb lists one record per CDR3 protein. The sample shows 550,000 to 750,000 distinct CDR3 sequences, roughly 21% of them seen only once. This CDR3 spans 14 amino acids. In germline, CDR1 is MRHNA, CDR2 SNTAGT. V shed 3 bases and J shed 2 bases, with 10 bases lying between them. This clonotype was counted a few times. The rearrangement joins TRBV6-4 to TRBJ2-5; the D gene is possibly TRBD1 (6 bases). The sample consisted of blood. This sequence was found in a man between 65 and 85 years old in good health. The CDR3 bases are TGTGCCAGCAGTGAACAGGGCGGACAAGAGACCCAGTACTTC. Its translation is CASSEQGGQETQYF.